What follows are 23 T cell receptor beta chains derived from one specimen sequenced in a study of T cells in Graves' hyperthyroidism and ophthalmopathy. RNA transcripts served as the template for amplifying TCR beta CDR3 regions. The primer set for the first-round RT-PCR of the TCR CDR3 was HTBI. TCRdb reprocessed the multiplex PCR reads via MiXCR and lists one record per CDR3 protein. Of roughly 500,000 distinct CDR3 sequences listed, 46% were seen once; the top ten hold about 45%. The sample consisted of peripheral blood or thyroid tissue (not recorded which). The receptor set was obtained from an adult woman with Graves' disease, either hyperthyroidism or ophthalmopathy (not recorded which).

In this sample, this clonotype turned up many times. This chain links TRBV7-2 with TRBJ1-5; D is ambiguous. Germline V gene sequence: CDR1 SGHTA, CDR2 FQGNSA. CDR3 size: 15 residues. Trimming removed 1 base from V and 4 bases from J, with 11 bases in between. CDR3 loop: CASSLEHGRNQPQHF. The CDR3 DNA is TGTGCCAGCAGCTTAGAACACGGTCGTAATCAGCCCCAGCATTTT.

The gene calls are TRBV11-2 and TRBJ1-6, with TRBD1 as a possible D gene (6 bases). Germline CDR1 is SGHAT and CDR2 is FQNNGV. This CDR3 is 15 amino acids long. With 1 base removed from V and 7 bases from J, the gap between germline ends came to 11 bases. The CDR3 DNA follows: TGTGCCAGCAGCTTAGCGGACAGACGGAATTCACCCCTCCACTTT. It encodes CASSLADRRNSPLHF. The complete variable domain, with remaining parts taken from reference TRBV11-2 and TRBJ1-6, reads EAGVAQSPRYKIIEKRQSVAFWCNPISGHATLYWYQQILGQGPKLLIQFQNNGVVDDSQLPKDRFSAERLKGVDSTLKIQPAKLEDSAVYLCASSLADRRNSPLHFGNGTRLTVT.

In its sample, this clonotype was seen many times. The chain links TRBV5-8 to TRBJ1-2, with a weak D call TRBD1 (6 bases). This CDR3 spans 17 amino acids. Trimming took 0 bases from V and 3 from J, leaving 18 bases between them. Germline CDR1 and CDR2: SGHTS and YDEGEE. DNA of the CDR3: TGTGCCAGCAGCTTGGACCGTTGGGGGGGCAGGGACTATGGCTACACCTTC. Protein product: CASSLDRWGGRDYGYTF.

This clonotype has only one observation. The chain uses TRBV20-1 and TRBJ1-1, with D possibly TRBD1 on 5 matching bases. The CDR3 loop spans 12 amino acids. Germline assignment: CDR1 DFQATT and CDR2 SNEGSKA (reference sequence). Trimming took 0 bases from V and 8 from J, leaving 10 bases between them. The CDR3 is CSAREGGIEAFF. Here the CDR3 DNA reads TGCAGTGCTAGAGAGGGGGGGATAGAAGCTTTCTTT.

With respect to this clonotype: One end of the junction fails to match germline, which may point to a read error. The chain uses TRBV10-3 and TRBJ2-3; D remains ambiguous. The CDR3 runs to 12 residues. Germline CDR1 is ENHRY and CDR2 is SYGVKD. The CDR3: CAIDGGTDTQYF. For the CDR3, the DNA is TGCGCCATCGATGGGGGCACAGATACGCAGTATTTT.

This clonotype was observed many times. The chain combines TRBV20-1 with TRBJ1-4; D uncertain. The CDR3 totals 15 residues. Trimming took off 0 bases at V and 4 bases at J, with 12 bases between the two ends. Germline CDR1 DFQATT, CDR2 SNEGSKA (reference sequence). DNA for the CDR3: TGCAGTGCTAGAGATTCTTCTACTCGTAATGAAAAACTGTTTTTT. Its translation is CSARDSSTRNEKLFF.

This clonotype was detected many times. The genes are TRBV29-1 and TRBJ1-1, with D hard to call. V was clipped by 1 base and J by 1 base, with 7 bases between them. This CDR3 is 13 amino acids long. CDR1 and CDR2 (germline): SQVTM, ANQGSEA. In DNA, the CDR3 is TGCAGCGTTGAAGGGGGTACGAACACTGAAGCTTTCTTT. It codes for CSVEGGTNTEAFF.

This clonotype appeared a few times. V and J are TRBV10-2 and TRBJ1-1, with D perhaps TRBD1 (6 bases). The CDR3 has 15 amino acids. Germline CDR1 is WSHSY and CDR2 is SAAADI. V was clipped by 3 bases and J by 7 bases, with 18 bases between them. CDR3 sequence (DNA): TGCGCCAGCAGTGAAGCCACGGCAGGGGAGGGTGAAGCTTTCTTT. Protein sequence: CASSEATAGEGEAFF.

The chain is built from TRBV2 and TRBJ1-2; no reliable D call. The CDR3 is 15 amino acids. Germline values: CDR1 SNHLY, CDR2 FYNNEI. The V end lost 1 base, the J end lost 2 bases, and 11 bases lay between the germline ends. CDR3 protein: CASSEGTVGNYGYTF. The CDR3 DNA reads as TGTGCCAGCAGTGAAGGGACCGTGGGGAACTATGGCTACACCTTC.

The genes are TRBV7-8 and TRBJ1-5; D perhaps matches TRBD1 (5 bases). The CDR3 runs to 14 residues. Germline V gene data show CDR1 as SGHVS and CDR2 as FQNEAQ. Trimming pared 5 bases from V and 11 bases from J, leaving 19 bases between. The CDR3 reads CASSVGGDSETQHF. The DNA of the CDR3 is TGTGCCAGCAGCGTCGGGGGGGACTCAGAGACCCAGCATTTT.

This clonotype was counted many times. The chain joins TRBV15 to TRBJ2-7; D unresolved. The CDR3 covers 15 residues. Trimming took 0 bases from V and 3 from J, leaving 12 bases between them. The germline V gene has CDR1 LNHNV and CDR2 YYDKDF (reference sequence). The CDR3 DNA sequence: TGTGCCACCAGCAGAGAGGAACGACCGAACTACGAGCAGTACTTC. It specifies CATSREERPNYEQYF. The entire variable domain, with the rest obtained from reference TRBV15 and TRBJ2-7, is as follows: DAMVIQNPRYQVTQFGKPVTLSCSQTLNHNVMYWYQQKSSQAPKLLFHYYDKDFNNEADTPDNFQSRRPNTSFCFLDIRSPGLGDTAMYLCATSREERPNYEQYFGPGTRLTVT.

The chain carries TRBV28 and TRBJ2-6; 8 nucleotides match TRBD1. The germline V gene has CDR1 MDHEN and CDR2 SYDVKM. CDR3 length: 17 amino acids. The J segment lost 3 bases and the V segment lost 7 bases, leaving 11 bases of the junction unmatched. The CDR3 loop is CASNQGAGMDGANVLTF. The DNA of the CDR3 is TGTGCCAGCAACCAGGGGGCAGGGATGGATGGGGCCAACGTCCTGACTTTC.

This clonotype was observed a few times. The chain couples TRBV2 to TRBJ1-2; no firm D call. Trimming shortened V by 1 base and J by 8 bases, and 5 bases separated the two germline ends. The germline V gene encodes CDR1 SNHLY and CDR2 FYNNEI. The CDR3 totals 11 residues. This CDR3 is CASSEGQGYTF. The CDR3 DNA is TGTGCCAGCAGTGAAGGCCAGGGCTACACCTTC.

Turning to this clonotype: The conserved closing phenylalanine or tryptophan is absent in this CDR3, likely reflecting a read error. The limits of the CDR3 on the DNA are not certain, so only TCRdb's listed CDR3 is given. J is TRBJ1-1 and V is TRBV29-1; the table calls TRBD1, which could not be checked here. Germline lookup yields CDR1 SQVTM and CDR2 ANQGSEA. The CDR3 is 13 residues long, ends included. CDR3 loop: CSVGKGGNTEALL.

This clonotype was counted many times. The chain couples TRBV7-9 to TRBJ2-2, with D maybe TRBD1 (5 bases). The CDR3 is 13 amino acids. Germline lookup yields CDR1 SEHNR and CDR2 FQNEAQ (reference sequence). Trimming stripped 5 bases from V and 6 bases from J, with 10 bases between. CDR3 nucleotides: TGTGCCAGCAGCCCAGGGTTCCCCGGGGAGCTGTTTTTT. It codes for CASSPGFPGELFF.

The chain combines TRBV29-1 with TRBJ1-1; D is uncertain. V lost 6 bases, J lost 2 bases, and 10 bases lay in between. Germline values: CDR1 SQVTM, CDR2 ANQGSEA. This CDR3 has 12 residues. CDR3 nucleotide sequence: TGCAGCGTCAGAGAGGGTAACACTGAAGCTTTCTTT. Translation: CSVREGNTEAFF.

This clonotype has at least ten counts. The gene calls are TRBV15 and TRBJ1-2, with D perhaps matching TRBD1 (6 bases). Per germline, CDR1 LNHNV and CDR2 YYDKDF (reference sequence). This CDR3 region has 14 residues. V lost 3 bases to trimming and J lost 7 bases, with 15 bases between them. This CDR3 is CATSSPGQFPGYTF. CDR3 nucleotides: TGTGCCACCAGCAGCCCCGGACAGTTCCCTGGCTACACCTTC.

The table lists this clonotype with many counts. This chain joins TRBV2 and TRBJ2-7; 7 bases map to TRBD1. Germline loops: CDR1 SNHLY, CDR2 FYNNEI. J gave up 13 bases and V 6 bases, and 12 bases lay outside the gene matches. This CDR3 has 12 residues. The CDR3 coding sequence is TGTGCCAGCAGGCTTGACAGGGCTTCCGTATACTTC. Amino acids: CASRLDRASVYF.

This clonotype was seen ten or more times. The chain has TRBV7-9 and TRBJ2-5; 8 nucleotides align to TRBD1. This CDR3 has 16 residues. The ends lost 4 bases at V and 1 base at J; junction bases unmatched: 8. The germline V gene has CDR1 SEHNR and CDR2 FQNEAQ (reference sequence). DNA of the CDR3: TGTGCCAGCAGCTCCGGGACAGGAGTTCCCCAAGAGACCCAGTACTTC. Residues: CASSSGTGVPQETQYF.

This clonotype was seen repeatedly, ten times or more. The chain links TRBV12-3 or TRBV12-4 to TRBJ1-1; D call uncertain. Trimming shortened V by 6 bases and J by 8 bases, and 10 bases separated the two germline ends. CDR3 size: 11 residues. In nucleotides, the CDR3 is TGTGCCAGCAGGTCGGGAGCAGAAGCTTTCTTT. Residues: CASRSGAEAFF.

In this sample, this clonotype turned up many times. The genes are TRBV7-2 and TRBJ2-2, with 10 nucleotides matching TRBD2. CDR3 length: 16 residues. Germline V lookup: CDR1 SGHTA, CDR2 FQGNSA. Trimming cost V 1 base and J 6 bases; bases outside gene matches: 5. The CDR3 here is CASSLVLAGVAGELFF. The CDR3 DNA sequence: TGTGCCAGCAGCTTAGTCCTAGCGGGAGTTGCCGGGGAGCTGTTTTTT.

This sequence joins TRBV20-1 and TRBJ1-5, with D perhaps matching TRBD1 (6 bases). V was clipped by 0 bases and J by 15 bases, with 6 bases between them. Germline CDR1 DFQATT, CDR2 SNEGSKA (reference sequence). This CDR3 is built from 9 residues. CDR3 in DNA: TGCAGTGCTAGAGAGGACAGGCATTTT. This translates into CSAREDRHF.

This clonotype was counted ten times or more. A read error may produce the germline difference seen at one junction end. CDR3 in amino acids: CASSVGNSPLHF. The CDR3 DNA reads TGTGCCAGCAGTGTAGGGAATTCACCCCTCCACTTT. This chain links TRBV9 with TRBJ1-6; D call uncertain. Germline V gene data show CDR1 as SGDLS and CDR2 as YYNGEE. The CDR3 length is 12 residues.